This is a list of T cell receptor beta chains from one sample in a study of blood T cell repertoires in COVID-19. TCRdb keeps only in-frame clones here, not all; method: immunoSEQ multiplex PCR. The sample consists of over 600,000 clones, 85% to 90% of them appearing once. The sequencing sample was made of peripheral blood. The receptors originated from a woman between 18 and 30 years old with acute or convalescent COVID-19. CDR3s include the opening cysteine and the closing phenylalanine or tryptophan. The D gene is left open where the match is weak. Size is omitted from some rows. Given values are once, few, many or a class for expanded clones.

v_call: TRBV18
d_call: TRBD1
j_call: TRBJ1-5
clone_size: .
cdr3_nt: TGTGCCAGCTCACCCTTCGGACAGGGTTCAGGTAATCAGCCCCAGCATTTT
cdr3_aa: CASSPFGQGSGNQPQHF

v_call: TRBV6-1
d_call: TRBD1
j_call: TRBJ1-5
clone_size: .
cdr3_nt: TGTGCCAGCAGTGAAAGCGACGCACAGGGGCTCGGATATAGCAATCAGCCCCAGCATTTT
cdr3_aa: CASSESDAQGLGYSNQPQHF

v_call: TRBV29-1
d_call: .
j_call: TRBJ1-1
clone_size: .
cdr3_nt: TGCAGCGTCAGGCGGAACACTGAAGCTTTCTTT
cdr3_aa: CSVRRNTEAFF

v_call: TRBV5-6
d_call: TRBD1
j_call: TRBJ1-2
clone_size: .
cdr3_nt: TGTGCCAGCAGCTTGGGACAGGGTTTGGATGGCTACACCTTC
cdr3_aa: CASSLGQGLDGYTF

v_call: TRBV29-1
d_call: .
j_call: TRBJ1-4
clone_size: .
cdr3_nt: TGCAGCGTTGCGGGGGATAATGAAAAACTGTTTTTT
cdr3_aa: CSVAGDNEKLFF

v_call: TRBV7-3
d_call: .
j_call: TRBJ1-2
clone_size: .
cdr3_nt: TGTGCCAGCAGCTTAACCCGTGACAGTTGGGATGGCTACACCTTC
cdr3_aa: CASSLTRDSWDGYTF

v_call: TRBV11-2
d_call: .
j_call: TRBJ1-1
clone_size: .
cdr3_nt: TGTGCCAGCAGCTTAGGGGGGGTAATCGACACTGAAGCTTTCTTT
cdr3_aa: CASSLGGVIDTEAFF

v_call: TRBV24-1
d_call: .
j_call: TRBJ2-3
clone_size: .
cdr3_nt: TGTGCCACCTTCCCCGTGGATGGGAGGACAGATACGCAGTATTTT
cdr3_aa: CATFPVDGRTDTQYF

v_call: TRBV6-5
d_call: .
j_call: TRBJ1-1
clone_size: .
cdr3_nt: TGTGCCAGCAGTTACCGGGGTTCTGGGAACACTGAAGCTTTCTTT
cdr3_aa: CASSYRGSGNTEAFF

v_call: TRBV25-1
d_call: .
j_call: TRBJ2-5
clone_size: .
cdr3_nt: TGTGCCAGCAGTGCAGGGGTGGAGACCCAGTACTTC
cdr3_aa: CASSAGVETQYF

v_call: TRBV6-6
d_call: .
j_call: TRBJ1-1
clone_size: .
cdr3_nt: TGTGCCAGCAGTTCCAGGGTCCGTGGCACTGAAGCTTTCTTT
cdr3_aa: CASSSRVRGTEAFF

v_call: TRBV15
d_call: .
j_call: TRBJ2-6
clone_size: .
cdr3_nt: TGTGCCGCGCGCCCGGCAGGTTCTGGGGCCAACGTCCTGACTTTC
cdr3_aa: CAARPAGSGANVLTF

v_call: TRBV19
d_call: .
j_call: TRBJ1-1
clone_size: once
cdr3_nt: TGTGCCAGTATTGGGCAGAGGAACACTGAAGCTTTCTTT
cdr3_aa: CASIGQRNTEAFF

v_call: TRBV4-1
d_call: TRBD2
j_call: TRBJ2-2
clone_size: .
cdr3_nt: TGCGCCAGCGCCCCTTTAGCGGGGTCGAACACCGGGGAGCTGTTTTTT
cdr3_aa: CASAPLAGSNTGELFF

v_call: TRBV30
d_call: TRBD1
j_call: TRBJ1-5
clone_size: .
cdr3_nt: TGTGCCTGGAGTGTCTGGGGACAGGGTTTCAATCAGCCCCAGCATTTT
cdr3_aa: CAWSVWGQGFNQPQHF

v_call: TRBV7-3
d_call: .
j_call: TRBJ2-3
clone_size: .
cdr3_nt: TGTGCCAGCAGCTCTACAGGCACAGATACGCAGTATTTT
cdr3_aa: CASSSTGTDTQYF

v_call: TRBV12-3/TRBV12-4
d_call: TRBD1
j_call: TRBJ1-2
clone_size: .
cdr3_nt: TGTGCCAGCAGCAAGGGGGCCCTTTATGGCTACACCTTC
cdr3_aa: CASSKGALYGYTF

v_call: TRBV12-3/TRBV12-4
d_call: .
j_call: TRBJ2-5
clone_size: .
cdr3_nt: TGTGCCAGCAGTTTGGTCGGGGGAGAGACCCAGTACTTC
cdr3_aa: CASSLVGGETQYF

v_call: TRBV10-3
d_call: TRBD1
j_call: TRBJ2-7
clone_size: .
cdr3_nt: TGTGCCATCAGTGCGGGACAGTCCGAGCAGTACTTC
cdr3_aa: CAISAGQSEQYF

v_call: TRBV5-6
d_call: TRBD1
j_call: TRBJ1-1
clone_size: .
cdr3_nt: TGTGCCAGCAGCTTGGTAGGGGGCGGGTACACTGAAGCTTTCTTT
cdr3_aa: CASSLVGGGYTEAFF

v_call: TRBV4-1
d_call: TRBD2
j_call: TRBJ2-3
clone_size: .
cdr3_nt: TGCGCCAGCAGCCAGCTAGCGGGGGTGAGGGCAGATACGCAGTATTTT
cdr3_aa: CASSQLAGVRADTQYF

v_call: TRBV24-1
d_call: TRBD2
j_call: TRBJ2-3
clone_size: .
cdr3_nt: TGTGCCACCAGTGAGCCACTAGCGGCAGATACGCAGTATTTT
cdr3_aa: CATSEPLAADTQYF

v_call: TRBV7-9
d_call: TRBD1
j_call: TRBJ2-7
clone_size: .
cdr3_nt: TGTGCCAGCAGCTTTGGACAGGGGGCCTGGGGGAACGACGAGCAGTACTTC
cdr3_aa: CASSFGQGAWGNDEQYF

v_call: TRBV7-9
d_call: .
j_call: TRBJ1-5
clone_size: .
cdr3_nt: TGTGCCAGCAGCTTTGGGGCTAGCAATCAGCCCCAGCATTTT
cdr3_aa: CASSFGASNQPQHF

v_call: TRBV6-6
d_call: .
j_call: TRBJ1-2
clone_size: once
cdr3_nt: TGTGCCAGCATTCGGGGGGAGGGCAGCTCACAGGTTTATGGCTACACCTTC
cdr3_aa: CASIRGEGSSQVYGYTF

v_call: TRBV3-1/TRBV3-2
d_call: .
j_call: TRBJ1-1
clone_size: .
cdr3_nt: TGTGCCAGCAGCCAAGATTTCGGGTGGGTAACTGAAGCTTTCTTT
cdr3_aa: CASSQDFGWVTEAFF

v_call: TRBV9
d_call: TRBD1
j_call: TRBJ1-1
clone_size: .
cdr3_nt: TGTGCCAGCGACCGGTCCCGGGACAGGGGGGACACTGAAGCTTTCTTT
cdr3_aa: CASDRSRDRGDTEAFF

v_call: TRBV19
d_call: TRBD2
j_call: TRBJ2-5
clone_size: .
cdr3_nt: TGTGCCAGTAGTCCGGGACTAGCGGGGGCGGGGGAGACCCAGTACTTC
cdr3_aa: CASSPGLAGAGETQYF

v_call: TRBV9
d_call: .
j_call: TRBJ1-2
clone_size: .
cdr3_nt: TGTGCCAGCAGCGCCATACAGGGAGTGGGTGGCTACACCTTC
cdr3_aa: CASSAIQGVGGYTF

v_call: TRBV5-1
d_call: TRBD1
j_call: TRBJ1-6
clone_size: once
cdr3_nt: TGCGCCAGCAGCTTGAGGGACAGTAATTCACCCCTCCACTTT
cdr3_aa: CASSLRDSNSPLHF

v_call: TRBV19
d_call: TRBD1
j_call: TRBJ1-1
clone_size: once
cdr3_nt: TGTGCCAGTATCCTTGGGACAGGGGGCAACACTGAAGCTTTCTTT
cdr3_aa: CASILGTGGNTEAFF

v_call: TRBV9
d_call: .
j_call: TRBJ1-2
clone_size: .
cdr3_nt: TGTGCCAGCAGCGTAGGGAGGGTGGGGTTAATCTATGGCTACACCTTC
cdr3_aa: CASSVGRVGLIYGYTF

v_call: TRBV6-5
d_call: .
j_call: TRBJ1-1
clone_size: .
cdr3_nt: TGTGCCAGCACCAGGGTAGTGGGCGACACTGAAGCTTTCTTT
cdr3_aa: CASTRVVGDTEAFF

v_call: TRBV19
d_call: .
j_call: TRBJ1-5
clone_size: .
cdr3_nt: TGTGCCAGTAGTATCGGGGGGAGCATAGATCGGCCCCAGCATTTT
cdr3_aa: CASSIGGSIDRPQHF

v_call: TRBV27
d_call: .
j_call: TRBJ1-1
clone_size: once
cdr3_nt: TGTGCCAGCAGTGCACAGGAAAACACTGAAGCTTTCTTT
cdr3_aa: CASSAQENTEAFF

v_call: TRBV5-1
d_call: .
j_call: TRBJ2-5
clone_size: .
cdr3_nt: TGCGCCAGCAGCCAGGCCGGGGTAGAGACCCAGTACTTC
cdr3_aa: CASSQAGVETQYF

v_call: TRBV7-2
d_call: TRBD1
j_call: TRBJ2-1
clone_size: .
cdr3_nt: TGTGCCAGCAGCTTAATGTCGAGGGGGCCCGTATATGAGCAGTTCTTC
cdr3_aa: CASSLMSRGPVYEQFF